The rows below give T cell receptor beta chains drawn from one sample of a study of molecular identifiers for immune sequencing clone quantification. One entry per CDR3 protein, called by TCRdb with MiXCR from the PCR reads. The sample includes 300,000 to 400,000 distinct CDR3 sequences, roughly a quarter of them seen just once. The source material was naive CD8+ T cells from blood, with Jurkat cell RNA spiked in. The receptors were gathered from a human donor in good health. Some libraries in this study had Jurkat cell RNA spiked in. CDR3s include the opening cysteine and the closing phenylalanine or tryptophan. Fields, in order: J gene, clone size, D gene, V gene, CDR3 protein, CDR3 DNA. A D gene is named only where the DNA matches it firmly. Clone size is not always given. Where it is, it says once, few, many or a class for expanded clones.

>TRBJ1-1|many|NA|TRBV5-4
CASGDKTGSTEAFF
TGTGCCTCAGGGGATAAAACAGGGAGCACTGAAGCTTTCTTT
>TRBJ2-7|many|NA|TRBV5-5
CASSHAVTASYEQYF
TGTGCCAGCAGCCACGCAGTAACAGCCTCCTACGAGCAGTACTTC
>TRBJ2-7|many|NA|TRBV25-1
CASSGLGYEQYF
TGTGCCAGCAGTGGACTAGGCTACGAGCAGTACTTC
>TRBJ2-5|few|NA|TRBV12-3/TRBV12-4
CASSRGSGQETQYF
TGTGCCAGCAGTAGGGGCAGCGGGCAAGAGACCCAGTACTTC
>TRBJ2-7|NA|TRBD2|TRBV6-2/TRBV6-3
CASSQSPGLAEYEQYF
TGTGCCAGCAGTCAAAGTCCGGGACTAGCGGAGTACGAGCAGTACTTC
>TRBJ1-1|many|NA|TRBV9
CASSVDLSVTEAFF
TGTGCCAGCAGCGTAGACCTCTCGGTCACTGAAGCTTTCTTT
>TRBJ2-7|NA|TRBD1|TRBV7-6
CASTLGQGSFYEQYF
TGTGCCAGCACCCTCGGACAGGGGAGTTTCTACGAGCAGTACTTC
>TRBJ2-5|many|NA|TRBV27
CASSPSLGVETQYF
TGTGCCAGCAGTCCAAGCTTGGGAGTAGAGACCCAGTACTTC
>TRBJ1-1|many|NA|TRBV3-1
CASSPLEELGTEAFF
TGTGCCAGCAGCCCCCTTGAGGAGTTGGGCACTGAAGCTTTCTTT
>TRBJ2-3|many|TRBD2|TRBV9
CASSSGGGTDTQYF
TGTGCCAGCAGTAGCGGGGGAGGCACAGATACGCAGTATTTT
>TRBJ2-5|NA|TRBD1|TRBV20-1
CSARDGTGKETQYF
TGCAGTGCTAGAGATGGGACAGGGAAGGAGACCCAGTACTTC
>TRBJ2-3|many|NA|TRBV19
CASSPGGGMDTQYF
TGTGCCAGTAGTCCCGGCGGGGGCATGGATACGCAGTATTTT
>TRBJ2-3|NA|NA|TRBV3-1
CASSPTVSQGQSQYF
TGTGCCAGCAGCCCTACGGTCTCTCAGGGTCAGTCGCAGTATTTT
>TRBJ1-1|many|NA|TRBV6-5
CASSYVGTGTEAFF
TGTGCCAGCAGTTACGTGGGGACCGGCACTGAAGCTTTCTTT
>TRBJ2-7|NA|NA|TRBV11-2
CASSYPGNHYEQYF
TGTGCCAGCAGTTATCCAGGGAATCACTACGAGCAGTACTTC
>TRBJ2-7|NA|NA|TRBV3-1
CASSQVGPWAYEQYF
TGTGCCAGCAGCCAAGTGGGGCCGTGGGCATACGAGCAGTACTTC
>TRBJ1-4|NA|NA|TRBV4-3
CASSQDKLRLNEKLFF
TGCGCCAGCAGCCAAGATAAACTCAGGCTTAATGAAAAACTGTTTTTT
>TRBJ1-1|many|NA|TRBV4-3
CASSQDGAEGYTEAFF
TGCGCCAGCAGCCAAGATGGGGCGGAAGGGTACACTGAAGCTTTCTTT
>TRBJ1-5|few|NA|TRBV4-1
CASSPGQSSSQPQHF
TGCGCCAGCAGCCCTGGACAGTCTAGCAGTCAGCCCCAGCATTTT
>TRBJ1-1|many|NA|TRBV12-3/TRBV12-4
CASSHTGTEAFF
TGCGCCAGCAGCCATACCGGGACAGAAGCTTTCTTT
>TRBJ1-6|few|TRBD1|TRBV6-2/TRBV6-3
CASSYPDRVSPLHF
TGTGCCAGCAGTTACCCGGACAGGGTCTCACCCCTCCACTTT
>TRBJ1-4|few|NA|TRBV7-6
CASSFSWYRAAEDEKLFF
TGTGCCAGCAGCTTTAGCTGGTATAGGGCAGCGGAGGATGAAAAACTGTTTTTT
>TRBJ1-2|few|TRBD1|TRBV27
CASSLRGGYYGYTF
TGTGCCAGCAGTTTAAGAGGGGGCTACTATGGCTACACCTTC